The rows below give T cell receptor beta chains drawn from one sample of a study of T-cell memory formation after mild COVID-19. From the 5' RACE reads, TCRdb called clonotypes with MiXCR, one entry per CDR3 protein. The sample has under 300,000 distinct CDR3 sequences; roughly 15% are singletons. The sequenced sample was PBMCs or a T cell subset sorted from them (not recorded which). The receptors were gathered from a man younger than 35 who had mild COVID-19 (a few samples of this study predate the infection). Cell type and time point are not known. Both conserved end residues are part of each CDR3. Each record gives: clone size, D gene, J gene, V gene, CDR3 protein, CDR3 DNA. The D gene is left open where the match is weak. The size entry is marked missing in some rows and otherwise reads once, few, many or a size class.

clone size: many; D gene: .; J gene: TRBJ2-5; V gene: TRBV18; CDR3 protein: CASSPYRDQETQYF; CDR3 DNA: TGTGCCAGCTCACCTTACAGGGACCAAGAGACCCAGTACTTC
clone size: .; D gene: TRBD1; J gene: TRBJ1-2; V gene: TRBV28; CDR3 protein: CAARGDRGYGYTF; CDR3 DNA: TGTGCTGCCAGGGGGGACAGGGGCTATGGCTACACCTTC
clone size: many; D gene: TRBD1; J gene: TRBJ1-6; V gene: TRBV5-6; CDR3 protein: CASSLGQGNSPLHF; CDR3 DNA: TGTGCCAGCAGCCTGGGACAGGGGAATTCACCCCTCCACTTT
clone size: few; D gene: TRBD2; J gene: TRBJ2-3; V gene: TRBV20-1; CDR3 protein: CSASDGGAKDTQYF; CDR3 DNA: TGCAGTGCTAGTGACGGGGGGGCCAAAGATACGCAGTATTTT
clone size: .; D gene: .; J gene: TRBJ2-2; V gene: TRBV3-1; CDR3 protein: CASDSRAGELFF; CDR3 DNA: TGTGCCAGCGACTCGAGGGCCGGGGAGCTGTTTTTT
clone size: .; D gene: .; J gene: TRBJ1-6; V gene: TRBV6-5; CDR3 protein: CASSYSTASSYNSPLHF; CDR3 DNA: TGTGCCAGCAGTTACTCGACAGCGAGCTCCTATAATTCACCCCTCCACTTT
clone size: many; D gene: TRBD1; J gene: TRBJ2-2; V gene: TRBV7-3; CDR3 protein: CASSQPKGQGTGELFF; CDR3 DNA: TGTGCCAGCAGTCAACCTAAGGGACAGGGGACCGGGGAGCTGTTTTTT
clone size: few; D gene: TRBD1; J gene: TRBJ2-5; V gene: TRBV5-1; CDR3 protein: CASSFQTGEETQYF; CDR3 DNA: TGCGCCAGCAGCTTCCAGACAGGGGAAGAGACCCAGTACTTC
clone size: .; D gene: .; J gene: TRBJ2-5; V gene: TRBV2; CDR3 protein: CASSGTTSGETQYF; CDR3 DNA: TGTGCCAGCAGTGGGACTACTTCCGGCGAGACCCAGTACTTC
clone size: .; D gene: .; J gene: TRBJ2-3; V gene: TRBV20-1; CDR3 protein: CSADYSGTDTQYF; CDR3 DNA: TGCAGTGCAGACTACAGCGGCACAGATACGCAGTATTTT
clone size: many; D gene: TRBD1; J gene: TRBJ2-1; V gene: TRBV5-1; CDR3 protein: CASSLAQGYNEQFF; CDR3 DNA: TGCGCCAGCAGCTTGGCACAGGGGTACAATGAGCAGTTCTTC
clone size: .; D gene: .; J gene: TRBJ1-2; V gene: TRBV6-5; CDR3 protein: CASSRIGYVGYTF; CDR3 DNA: TGTGCCAGCAGTCGGATTGGGTACGTCGGCTACACCTTC
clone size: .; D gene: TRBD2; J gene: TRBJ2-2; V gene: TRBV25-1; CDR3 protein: CASSGKRGLTGELFF; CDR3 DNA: TGTGCCAGCAGTGGAAAGCGGGGCCTCACCGGGGAGCTGTTTTTT
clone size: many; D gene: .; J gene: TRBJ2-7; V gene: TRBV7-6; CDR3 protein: CASSPADSYEQYF; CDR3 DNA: TGTGCCAGCAGCCCAGCCGACAGCTACGAGCAGTACTTC
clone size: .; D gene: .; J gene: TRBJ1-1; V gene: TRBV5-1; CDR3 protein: CASSFARESEAFF; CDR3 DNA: TGCGCCAGCAGCTTCGCAAGGGAGTCTGAAGCTTTCTTT
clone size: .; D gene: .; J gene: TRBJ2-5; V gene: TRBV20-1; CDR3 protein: CSAPIRGGTQYF; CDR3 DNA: TGCAGTGCCCCGATCAGAGGGGGGACCCAGTACTTC
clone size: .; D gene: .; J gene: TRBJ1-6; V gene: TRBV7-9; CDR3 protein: CASSLSSDYNSPLHF; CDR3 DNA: TGTGCCAGCAGCTTAAGCTCGGACTATAATTCACCCCTCCACTTT
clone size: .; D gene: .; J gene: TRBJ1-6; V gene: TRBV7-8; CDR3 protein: CASSSLQANNSPLHF; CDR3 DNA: TGTGCCAGCAGCTCTCTGCAGGCTAATAATTCACCCCTCCACTTT
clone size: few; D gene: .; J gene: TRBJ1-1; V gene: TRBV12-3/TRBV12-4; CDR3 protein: CASSKRPLEAFF; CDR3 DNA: TGTGCCAGCAGTAAAAGACCCCTTGAAGCTTTCTTT
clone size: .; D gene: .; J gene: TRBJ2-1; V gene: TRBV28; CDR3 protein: CASSLGGLGSTYNEQFF; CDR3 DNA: TGTGCCAGCAGTTTGGGGGGGCTAGGGTCCACCTACAATGAGCAGTTCTTC
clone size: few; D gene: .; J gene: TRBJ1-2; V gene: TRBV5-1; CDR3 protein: CASSPRGGDDGGYTF; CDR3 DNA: TGCGCCAGCAGCCCCAGGGGAGGAGACGATGGAGGCTACACCTTC
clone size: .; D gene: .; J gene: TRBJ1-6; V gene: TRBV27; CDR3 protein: CASSLARGSPLHF; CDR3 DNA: TGTGCCAGCAGTTTGGCGAGGGGTTCACCCCTCCACTTT
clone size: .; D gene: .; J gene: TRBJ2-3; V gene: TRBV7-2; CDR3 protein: CASSSAPSRGTDTQYF; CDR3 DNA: TGTGCCAGCAGCTCCGCCCCCTCCCGGGGGACAGATACGCAGTATTTT
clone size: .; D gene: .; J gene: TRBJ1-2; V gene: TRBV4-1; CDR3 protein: CASSQDSTENYGYTF; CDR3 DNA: TGCGCCAGCAGCCAAGACTCGACTGAAAACTATGGCTACACCTTC
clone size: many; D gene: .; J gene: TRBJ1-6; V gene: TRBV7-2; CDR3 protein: CASSLGSGTTSPLHF; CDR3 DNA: TGTGCCAGCAGCTTAGGCTCCGGGACTACTTCACCCCTCCACTTT
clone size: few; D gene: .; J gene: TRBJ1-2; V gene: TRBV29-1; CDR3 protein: CSDHREGHYGYTF; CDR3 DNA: TGCAGCGATCACAGGGAAGGTCACTATGGCTACACCTTC
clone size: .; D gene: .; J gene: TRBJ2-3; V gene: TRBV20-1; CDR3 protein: CSARDPGWTDTQYF; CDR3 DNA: TGCAGTGCTAGAGATCCAGGGTGGACAGATACGCAGTATTTT
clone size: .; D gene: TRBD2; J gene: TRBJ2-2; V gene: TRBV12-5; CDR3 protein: CASGYLAGGSDRAGELFF; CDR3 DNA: TGTGCTAGTGGATACCTAGCGGGGGGTTCGGATAGGGCCGGGGAGCTGTTTTTT
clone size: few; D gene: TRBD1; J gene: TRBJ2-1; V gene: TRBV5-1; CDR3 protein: CASSWGQNNEQFF; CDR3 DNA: TGCGCCAGCAGCTGGGGACAGAACAATGAGCAGTTCTTC
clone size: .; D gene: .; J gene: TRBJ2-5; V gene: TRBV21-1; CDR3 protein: CASSFDRVRETQYF; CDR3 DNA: TGTGCCAGCAGCTTTGACAGGGTCCGAGAGACCCAGTACTTC
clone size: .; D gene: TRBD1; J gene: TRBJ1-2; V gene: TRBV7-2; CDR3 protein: CASSPTPGTVHGYTF; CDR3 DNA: TGTGCCAGCAGCCCAACCCCCGGGACAGTGCATGGCTACACCTTC
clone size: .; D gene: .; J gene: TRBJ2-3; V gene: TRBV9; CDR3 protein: CASSVVGASDTQYF; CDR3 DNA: TGTGCCAGCAGCGTAGTGGGGGCCTCAGATACGCAGTATTTT
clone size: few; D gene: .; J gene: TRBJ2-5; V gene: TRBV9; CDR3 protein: CASSHAGTAQETQYF; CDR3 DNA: TGTGCCAGCAGCCACGCGGGGACAGCCCAAGAGACCCAGTACTTC
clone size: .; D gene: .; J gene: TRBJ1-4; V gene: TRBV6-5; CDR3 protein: CASSSKGDPNEKLFF; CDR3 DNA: TGTGCCAGCAGTTCCAAAGGGGATCCTAATGAAAAACTGTTTTTT
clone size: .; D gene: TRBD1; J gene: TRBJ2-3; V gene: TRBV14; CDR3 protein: CASSDRGPSVYF; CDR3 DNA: TGTGCCAGCAGTGACAGGGGACCGAGCGTGTATTTT
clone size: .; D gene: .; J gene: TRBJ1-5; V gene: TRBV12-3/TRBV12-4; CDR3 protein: CASSSTGPVPQHF; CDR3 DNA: TGTGCCAGCAGTTCGACTGGTCCCGTGCCCCAGCATTTT
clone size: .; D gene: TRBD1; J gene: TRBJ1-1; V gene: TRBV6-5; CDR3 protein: CASSAPQGLGAFF; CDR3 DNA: TGTGCCAGCAGTGCGCCACAGGGGCTTGGAGCTTTCTTT
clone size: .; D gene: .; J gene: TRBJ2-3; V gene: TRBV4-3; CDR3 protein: CASSQEHSVATQYF; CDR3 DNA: TGCGCCAGCAGCCAAGAGCACAGCGTTGCTACGCAGTATTTT